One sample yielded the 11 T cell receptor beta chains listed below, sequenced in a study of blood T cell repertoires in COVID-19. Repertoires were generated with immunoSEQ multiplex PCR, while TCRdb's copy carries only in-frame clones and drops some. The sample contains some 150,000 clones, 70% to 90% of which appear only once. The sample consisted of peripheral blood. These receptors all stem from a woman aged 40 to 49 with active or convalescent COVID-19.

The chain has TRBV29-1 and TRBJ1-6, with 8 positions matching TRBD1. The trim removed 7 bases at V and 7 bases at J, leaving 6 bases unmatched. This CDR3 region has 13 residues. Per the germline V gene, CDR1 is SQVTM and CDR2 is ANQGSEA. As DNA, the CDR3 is TGCAGCGCTAGGACAGGGCTAAATTCACCCCTCCACTTT. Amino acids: CSARTGLNSPLHF.

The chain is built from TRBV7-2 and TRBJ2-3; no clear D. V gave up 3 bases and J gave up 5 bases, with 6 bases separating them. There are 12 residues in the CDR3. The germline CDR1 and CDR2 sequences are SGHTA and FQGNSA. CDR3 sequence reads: CASSLWQDTQYF. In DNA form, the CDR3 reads TGTGCCAGCAGCTTGTGGCAAGATACGCAGTATTTT.

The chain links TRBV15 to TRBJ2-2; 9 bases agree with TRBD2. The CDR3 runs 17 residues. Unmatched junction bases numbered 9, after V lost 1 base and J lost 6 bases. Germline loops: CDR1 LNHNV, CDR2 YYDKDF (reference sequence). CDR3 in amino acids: CATSRAGGGRAPGELFF. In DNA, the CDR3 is TGTGCCACCAGCAGAGCGGGGGGCGGGAGGGCCCCCGGGGAGCTGTTTTTT.

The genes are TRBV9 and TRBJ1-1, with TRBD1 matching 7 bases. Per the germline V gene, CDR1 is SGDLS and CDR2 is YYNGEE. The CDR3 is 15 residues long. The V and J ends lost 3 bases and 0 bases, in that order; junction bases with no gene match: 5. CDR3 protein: CASSGRTGMNTEAFF. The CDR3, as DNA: TGTGCCAGCAGCGGACGGACAGGTATGAACACTGAAGCTTTCTTT.

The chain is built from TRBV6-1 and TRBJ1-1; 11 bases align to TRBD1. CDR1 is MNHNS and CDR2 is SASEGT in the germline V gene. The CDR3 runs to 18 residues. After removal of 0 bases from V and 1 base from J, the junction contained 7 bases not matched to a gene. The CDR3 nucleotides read TGTGCCAGCAGTGAAGCTTCCCCGGACAGGGGGCGGAACACTGAAGCTTTCTTT. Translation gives CASSEASPDRGRNTEAFF.

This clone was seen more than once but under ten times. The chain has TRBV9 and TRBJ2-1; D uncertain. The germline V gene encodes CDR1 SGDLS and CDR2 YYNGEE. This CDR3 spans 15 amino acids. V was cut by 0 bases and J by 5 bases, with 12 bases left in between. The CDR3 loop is CASSVGSTSNNEQFF. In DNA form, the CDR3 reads TGTGCCAGCAGCGTAGGGTCCACCTCTAACAATGAGCAGTTCTTC.

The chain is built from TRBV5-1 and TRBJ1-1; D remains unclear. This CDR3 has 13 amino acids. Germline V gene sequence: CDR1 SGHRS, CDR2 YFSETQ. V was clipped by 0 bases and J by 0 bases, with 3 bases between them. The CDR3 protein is CASSLDMNTEAFF. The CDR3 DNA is TGCGCCAGCAGCTTGGACATGAACACTGAAGCTTTCTTT. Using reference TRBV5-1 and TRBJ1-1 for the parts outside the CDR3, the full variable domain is KAGVTQTPRYLIKTRGQQVTLSCSPISGHRSVSWYQQTPGQGLQFLFEYFSETQRNKGNFPGRFSGRQFSNSRSEMNVSTLELGDSALYLCASSLDMNTEAFFGQGTRLTVV.

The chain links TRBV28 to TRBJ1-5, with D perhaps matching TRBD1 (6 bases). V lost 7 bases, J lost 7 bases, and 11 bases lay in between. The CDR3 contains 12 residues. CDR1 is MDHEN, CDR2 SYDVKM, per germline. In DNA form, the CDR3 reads TGTGCCAGCACCGCACAGGGACAGCCCCAGCATTTT. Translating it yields CASTAQGQPQHF. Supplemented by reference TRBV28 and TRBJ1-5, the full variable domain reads DVKVTQSSRYLVKRTGEKVFLECVQDMDHENMFWYRQDPGLGLRLIYFSYDVKMKEKGDIPEGYSVSREKKERFSLILESASTNQTSMYLCASTAQGQPQHFGDGTRLSIL.

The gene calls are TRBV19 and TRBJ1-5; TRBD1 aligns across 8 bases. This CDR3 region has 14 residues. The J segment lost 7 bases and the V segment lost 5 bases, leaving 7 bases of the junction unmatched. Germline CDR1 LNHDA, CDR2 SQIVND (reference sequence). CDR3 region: CASSYTGGSQPQHF. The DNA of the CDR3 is TGTGCCAGTAGTTATACAGGGGGGAGCCAGCCCCAGCATTTT.

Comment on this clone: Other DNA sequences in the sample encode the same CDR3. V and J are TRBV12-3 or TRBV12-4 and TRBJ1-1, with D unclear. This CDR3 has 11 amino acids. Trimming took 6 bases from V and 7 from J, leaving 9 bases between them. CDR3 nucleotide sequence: TGTGCCAGCAGCCCCCGGGGTGAAGCTTTCTTT. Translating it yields CASSPRGEAFF.

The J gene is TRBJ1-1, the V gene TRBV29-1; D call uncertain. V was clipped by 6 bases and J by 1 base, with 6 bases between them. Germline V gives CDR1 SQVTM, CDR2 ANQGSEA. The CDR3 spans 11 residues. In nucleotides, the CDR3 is TGCAGCGTCCGGTCGAACACTGAAGCTTTCTTT. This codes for CSVRSNTEAFF.